One and the same sample provided the 5 T cell receptor beta chains below, sequenced in a study of shared clonotypes between healthy human individuals. Sequencing was performed with immunoSEQ multiplex PCR; in TCRdb, only in-frame clones are kept and a portion is missing. The sample carries fewer than 550,000 clones, almost 80% recorded once. The sample consisted of PBMCs. The origin of the receptors is a woman aged 40 to 50 in good health. Some clones in this sample may be carry-over from other donors' samples.

CDR3 in amino acids: CASRINVGETQYF. The CDR3 DNA is TGTGCCAGCAGGATAAACGTGGGAGAGACCCAGTACTTC. V usage is TRBV7-3 and J usage is TRBJ2-5; D not resolved. The CDR3 length is 13 residues. The germline V and J ends were trimmed by 6 bases and 4 bases, with 12 bases remaining between them. From germline, CDR1 is SGHTA and CDR2 FQGTGA.

This clone was seen only once. The genes are TRBV7-8 and TRBJ2-1; TRBD1 aligns across 11 bases. Losses at the gene ends were 5 bases for V and 9 bases for J; bases not matched to a gene: 9. This CDR3 has 15 amino acids. Germline loops: CDR1 SGHVS, CDR2 FQNEAQ. CDR3 nucleotide sequence: TGTGCCAGCAGCCGGACAGGGGGCTACCCTATTGAGCAGTTCTTC. It yields the protein CASSRTGGYPIEQFF. The variable domain in full, with the rest retrieved from reference TRBV7-8 and TRBJ2-1, is GAGVSQSPRYKVAKRGQDVALRCDPISGHVSLFWYQQALGQGPEFLTYFQNEAQLDKSGLPSDRFFAERPEGSVSTLKIQRTQQEDSAVYLCASSRTGGYPIEQFFGPGTRLTVL.

This chain links TRBV4-1 with TRBJ2-1; 7 bases align to TRBD2. Germline CDR1 is MGHRA and CDR2 is YSYEKL. The CDR3 runs to 15 residues. The V and J ends lost 3 bases and 5 bases, in that order; junction bases with no gene match: 7. Written as DNA, the CDR3 is TGCGCCAGCAGCCAGGGCGGGAGTCTCAACAATGAGCAGTTCTTC. Translated, it gives CASSQGGSLNNEQFF.

This clone has at least ten counts. V is TRBV7-8 and J is TRBJ2-6; D not certain. The CDR3 consists of 18 residues. V dropped 2 bases and J dropped 0 bases, with 14 bases sitting between them. Germline values: CDR1 SGHVS, CDR2 FQNEAQ. CDR3 nucleotide sequence: TGTGCCAGCAGCTTACCACGGCGCTTAAGCTCTGGGGCCAACGTCCTGACTTTC. Its translation is CASSLPRRLSSGANVLTF.

The genes are TRBV7-9 and TRBJ2-5, with 11 nucleotides matching TRBD2. The V segment lost 2 bases and the J segment 5 bases; nucleotides outside the gene matches: 1. CDR3 size: 14 residues. The germline V gene encodes CDR1 SEHNR and CDR2 FQNEAQ (reference sequence). For the CDR3, the DNA is TGTGCCAGCAGCTTATTAGCGGGAGGGGAGACCCAGTACTTC. It specifies CASSLLAGGETQYF.